The source of this TCR beta chain is a study of T cell responses to AZD1222 COVID-19 vaccine. Study-wide findings and caveats: Close to half of spike-specific TCRs reportedly recognize unmutated variant regions. Only five to seven individuals given AZD1222 were seropositive at baseline. Dominant at 160-218 and 743-854, vaccine-associated CD4 TCRs also spanned spike.

V dropped 0 bases and J dropped 0 bases, with 5 bases sitting between them. The CDR3 covers 14 residues. In germline, CDR1 is LNHDA, CDR2 SQIVND (reference sequence). TCRdb's table, derived via immunoSEQ multiplex PCR, lists solely in-frame clones and lacks some. The data contain about 120,000 clones, roughly nine tenths of them seen just once; the ten biggest clones take up over 3.5%. Comment on this clone: Its target is unknown.

This sequence originates from an adult in good health. The V call is TRBV19, the J call TRBJ1-2; D uncertain. The sample here was peripheral blood, taken on day 0 of AZD1222 vaccination. The CDR3 loop is CASSIDLTNYGYTF. CDR3 bases: TGTGCCAGTAGTATAGATCTTACTAACTATGGCTACACCTTC.